This TCR beta chain comes out of a study of blood T cell dynamics during melanoma immunotherapy. Stated time point: week 3, after first cycle of checkpoint inhibitor. Memory T cells counted as immune-effector cells when CD3+ CD4- CD8+ CD45RA- CD45RO-high CD27- CCR7-. TCRdb's table, derived via immunoSEQ multiplex PCR, lists solely in-frame clones and lacks some. The sample includes about a thousand clones, about two thirds seen only once; the top ten take roughly 14%. Study-wide points: Among sorted CD8+ subsets, immune-effector cells had the highest clonality and cell-free DNA similarity.

About this clone: Its antigen remains unidentified.

The CDR3 loop spans 16 amino acids. This receptor was identified in a human donor with melanoma. The J gene is TRBJ2-6, the V gene TRBV21-1; the D call in the table, TRBD1, was not verified against the DNA. TRBV21-1 counts as a pseudogene. The material was CD8+ T cells from blood, obtained from a patient treated with checkpoint blockade. The CDR3 nucleotides are TGTGCCAGCAGCCCAAGGGACATATCCGGGGCCAACGTCCTGACTTTC. This sequence encodes CASSPRDISGANVLTF.